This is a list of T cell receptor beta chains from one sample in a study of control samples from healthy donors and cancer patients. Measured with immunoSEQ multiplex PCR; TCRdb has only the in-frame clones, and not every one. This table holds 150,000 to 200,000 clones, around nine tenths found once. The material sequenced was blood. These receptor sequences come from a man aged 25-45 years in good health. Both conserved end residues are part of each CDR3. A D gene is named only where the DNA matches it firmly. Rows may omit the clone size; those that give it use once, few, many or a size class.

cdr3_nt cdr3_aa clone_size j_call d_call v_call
TGTGCCAGCCGGCGCACAGATACGCAGTATTTT CASRRTDTQYF once TRBJ2-3 NA TRBV3-1/TRBV3-2
TGTGCCAGCAGTACGTTAGCGGGATTCTCCTACAATGAGCAGTTCTTC CASSTLAGFSYNEQFF NA TRBJ2-1 TRBD2 TRBV27
TGTGCCTGGAGTGTAATAACCGGGACGGGTAACTATGGCTACACCTTC CAWSVITGTGNYGYTF NA TRBJ1-2 NA TRBV30
TGTGCCAGCAGTGATCCCAGGGAAAAACTGTTTTTT CASSDPREKLFF NA TRBJ1-4 NA TRBV6-1
TGTGCCAGCAGCTCAGGGGGCAGGGGCTACACCTTC CASSSGGRGYTF NA TRBJ1-2 TRBD1 TRBV6-6
TGTGCCAGCAGCCCCTGGACATTATCCAACACAGATACGCAGTATTTT CASSPWTLSNTDTQYF NA TRBJ2-3 NA TRBV5-6
TGTGCCAGCTCACAAGAGCTCGACGTCTCCTACGAGCAGTACTTC CASSQELDVSYEQYF NA TRBJ2-7 NA TRBV18
TGTGCTAGTGGTTTGAGCGGGGGCTTCTACGAGCAGTACTTC CASGLSGGFYEQYF NA TRBJ2-7 TRBD2 TRBV12-5
TGTGCCTGGAACGTTCAGCAGCCAAATGAGCAGTTCTTC CAWNVQQPNEQFF NA TRBJ2-1 NA TRBV30
TGTGCCAGCAGCTTAGCTTCAGGGGGCGGCTACACCTTC CASSLASGGGYTF NA TRBJ1-2 TRBD1 TRBV11-1
TGTGCCAGCAGTTTCGGGGTCTCTAACTATGGCTACACCTTC CASSFGVSNYGYTF NA TRBJ1-2 NA TRBV28
TGTGCCAGTAGTATGTGGGGATGGGAGACCCAGTACTTC CASSMWGWETQYF once TRBJ2-5 NA TRBV19
TGTGCCAGCCAGGGACCTAATGAAAAACTGTTTTTT CASQGPNEKLFF NA TRBJ1-4 NA TRBV28
TGTGCCAGTAGTATTACCGGGAACACTGAAGCTTTCTTT CASSITGNTEAFF NA TRBJ1-1 NA TRBV19
TGCGCCAGCAGCCAAGGGGGGCTAGCAGGGGAGACCCAGTACTTC CASSQGGLAGETQYF NA TRBJ2-5 NA TRBV4-3
TGTGCCAGCAGTTTAACTGGACAGGGGAACACTGAAGCTTTCTTT CASSLTGQGNTEAFF NA TRBJ1-1 TRBD1 TRBV5-6
TGTGCCAGTAGTGCTAGCGGGGGGCCATACAATGAGCAGTTCTTC CASSASGGPYNEQFF NA TRBJ2-1 TRBD2 TRBV19
TGTGCCAGCACTGGGACAGGGCGGAACACTGAAGCTTTCTTT CASTGTGRNTEAFF NA TRBJ1-1 TRBD1 TRBV25-1
TGTGCCAGCAGTTACTCCACTCCGACTAGCACAGATACGCAGTATTTT CASSYSTPTSTDTQYF NA TRBJ2-3 NA TRBV6-5
TGTGCCAGCAGTGTTGGCCCGAGAGAGACCCAGTACTTC CASSVGPRETQYF NA TRBJ2-5 NA TRBV6-4
TGTGCCAGCAGCCGGCTAGGGACAGACGAGCAGTACTTC CASSRLGTDEQYF once TRBJ2-7 TRBD1 TRBV4-2
TGCAGCGTTAGAAACAGCATGAACACTGAAGCTTTCTTT CSVRNSMNTEAFF NA TRBJ1-1 NA TRBV29-1
TGTGCCACCAGCCGGGACAGGGTCTTTCAGCCCCAGCATTTT CATSRDRVFQPQHF NA TRBJ1-5 TRBD1 TRBV19
TGCGCCAGCAGCCACCGTGGGGGTGCCTACAATGAGCAGTTCTTC CASSHRGGAYNEQFF NA TRBJ2-1 NA TRBV5-1
TGTGCGATTAGTGTAACTCAGGTGTCTTTCTTT CAISVTQVSFF NA TRBJ1-1 NA TRBV11-3
TGTGCCAGCAGTGAAAATGTTCAGGATGAAGCTTTCTTT CASSENVQDEAFF NA TRBJ1-1 NA TRBV2
TGTGCCAGCAGCCCGGGCGTTAGCTATGGCTACACCTTC CASSPGVSYGYTF NA TRBJ1-2 NA TRBV14
TGTGCCAGTACCTCCCGGGGAAACTATAATTCACCCCTCCACTTT CASTSRGNYNSPLHF NA TRBJ1-6 NA TRBV19
TGTGCCAGCAGCTCTACAGGGAGCAATCAGCCCCAGCATTTT CASSSTGSNQPQHF NA TRBJ1-5 NA TRBV11-2
TGTGCCAGCAGCCTCTCCCGGACAGTCAACACTGAAGCTTTCTTT CASSLSRTVNTEAFF NA TRBJ1-1 NA TRBV14
TGTGCCATCAGGACTAGCGGGGAGGGGCGAGAGACCCAGTACTTC CAIRTSGEGRETQYF NA TRBJ2-5 TRBD2 TRBV10-3
TGTGCCAGCTCACCGACAGAGCTTATCAATCAGCCCCAGCATTTT CASSPTELINQPQHF NA TRBJ1-5 NA TRBV18
TGCGCCAGCAGTCGAACAGGGACTGAAGCTTTCTTT CASSRTGTEAFF NA TRBJ1-1 NA TRBV10-2
TGTGCCAGCAGCTTGGGGTTAGGGGAGAACACTGAAGCTTTCTTT CASSLGLGENTEAFF NA TRBJ1-1 NA TRBV5-4
TGCGCCAGCCGATGGACTAGCGGGAGGCACACCGGGGAGCTGTTTTTT CASRWTSGRHTGELFF NA TRBJ2-2 TRBD2 TRBV5-1